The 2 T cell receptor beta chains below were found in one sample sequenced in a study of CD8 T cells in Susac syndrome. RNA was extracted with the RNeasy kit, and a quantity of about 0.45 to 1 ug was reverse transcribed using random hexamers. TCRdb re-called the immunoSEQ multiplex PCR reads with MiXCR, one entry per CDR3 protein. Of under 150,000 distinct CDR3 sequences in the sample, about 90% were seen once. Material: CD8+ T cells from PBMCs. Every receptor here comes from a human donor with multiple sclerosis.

CDR3 sequence reads: CASSLRSGRGRGDTEAFF. CDR3 nucleotide sequence: TGTGCCAGCAGTCTCCGTTCGGGCAGGGGGCGCGGGGACACTGAAGCTTTCTTT. V and J are TRBV6-2 or TRBV6-3 and TRBJ1-1; 8 nucleotides match TRBD1. Germline V gene sequence: CDR1 MNHEY, CDR2 SVGEGT. This CDR3 has 18 residues. V gave up 5 bases and J gave up 3 bases; unmatched junction bases: 17.

CDR3 sequence: CASSQSLSRGGEQFF. For the CDR3, the DNA is TGCGCCAGCAGCCAGTCTCTCTCCCGGGGCGGCGAGCAGTTCTTC. V is TRBV4-3 and J is TRBJ2-1; D is tentatively TRBD1 or TRBD2 (5 bases each). CDR1 is LGHNA, CDR2 YSLEER, per germline. V gave up 3 bases and J gave up 10 bases, with 19 bases separating them. CDR3 length: 15 residues.